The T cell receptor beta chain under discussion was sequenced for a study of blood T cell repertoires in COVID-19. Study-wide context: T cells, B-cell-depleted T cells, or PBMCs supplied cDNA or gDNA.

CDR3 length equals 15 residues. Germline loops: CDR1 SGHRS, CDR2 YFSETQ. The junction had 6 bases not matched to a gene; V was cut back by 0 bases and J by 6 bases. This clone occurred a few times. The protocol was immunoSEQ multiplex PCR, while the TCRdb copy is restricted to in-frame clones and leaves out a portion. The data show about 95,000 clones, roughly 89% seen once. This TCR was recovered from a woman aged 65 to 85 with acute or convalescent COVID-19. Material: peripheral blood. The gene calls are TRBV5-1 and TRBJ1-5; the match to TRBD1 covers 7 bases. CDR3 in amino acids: CASSLDPGGGQPQHF. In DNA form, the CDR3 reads TGCGCCAGCAGCTTGGATCCAGGGGGTGGTCAGCCCCAGCATTTT.